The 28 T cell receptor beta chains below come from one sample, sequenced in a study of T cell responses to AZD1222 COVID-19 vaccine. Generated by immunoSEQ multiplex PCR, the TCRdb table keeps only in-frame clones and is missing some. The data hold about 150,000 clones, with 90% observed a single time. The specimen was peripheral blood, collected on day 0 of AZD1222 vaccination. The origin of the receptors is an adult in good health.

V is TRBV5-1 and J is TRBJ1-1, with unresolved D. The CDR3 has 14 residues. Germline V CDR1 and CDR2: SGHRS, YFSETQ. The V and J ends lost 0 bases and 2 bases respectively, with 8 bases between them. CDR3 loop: CASSLVDLNTEAFF. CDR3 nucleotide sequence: TGCGCCAGCAGCTTGGTAGACTTAAACACTGAAGCTTTCTTT. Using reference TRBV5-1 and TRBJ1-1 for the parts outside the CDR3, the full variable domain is KAGVTQTPRYLIKTRGQQVTLSCSPISGHRSVSWYQQTPGQGLQFLFEYFSETQRNKGNFPGRFSGRQFSNSRSEMNVSTLELGDSALYLCASSLVDLNTEAFFGQGTRLTVV.

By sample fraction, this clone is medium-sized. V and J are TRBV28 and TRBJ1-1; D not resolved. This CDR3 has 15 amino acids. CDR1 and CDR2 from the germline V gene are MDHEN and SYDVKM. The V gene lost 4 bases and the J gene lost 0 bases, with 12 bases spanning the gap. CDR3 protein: CASSYIEELNTEAFF. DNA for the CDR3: TGTGCCAGCAGTTACATCGAGGAACTGAACACTGAAGCTTTCTTT.

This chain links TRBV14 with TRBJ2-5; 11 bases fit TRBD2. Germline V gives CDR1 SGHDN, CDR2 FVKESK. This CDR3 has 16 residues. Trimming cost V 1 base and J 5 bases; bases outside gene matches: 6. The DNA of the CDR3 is TGTGCCAGCAGCCAAGGCCGGACTAGCGGGTGGGAGACCCAGTACTTC. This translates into CASSQGRTSGWETQYF. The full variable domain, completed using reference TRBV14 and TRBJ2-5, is EAGVTQFPSHSVIEKGQTVTLRCDPISGHDNLYWYRRVMGKEIKFLLHFVKESKQDESGMPNNRFLAERTGGTYSTLKVQPAELEDSGVYFCASSQGRTSGWETQYFGPGTRLLVL.

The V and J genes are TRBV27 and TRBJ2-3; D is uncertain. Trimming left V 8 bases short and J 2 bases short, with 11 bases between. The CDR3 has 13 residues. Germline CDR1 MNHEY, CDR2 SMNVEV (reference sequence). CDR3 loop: CASASYLTDTQYF. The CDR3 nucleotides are TGTGCCAGCGCAAGTTACCTCACAGATACGCAGTATTTT.

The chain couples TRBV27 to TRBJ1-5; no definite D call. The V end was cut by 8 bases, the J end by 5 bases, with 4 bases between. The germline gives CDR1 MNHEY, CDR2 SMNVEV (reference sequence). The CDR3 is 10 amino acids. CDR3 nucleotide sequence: TGTGCCAGCCCATATCAGCCCCAGCATTTT. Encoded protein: CASPYQPQHF.

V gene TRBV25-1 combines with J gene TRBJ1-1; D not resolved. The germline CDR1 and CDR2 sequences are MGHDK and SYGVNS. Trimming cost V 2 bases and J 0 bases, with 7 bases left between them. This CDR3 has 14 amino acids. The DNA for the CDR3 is TGTGCCAGCAGTGAAGCCAGGCTGAACACTGAAGCTTTCTTT. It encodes CASSEARLNTEAFF.

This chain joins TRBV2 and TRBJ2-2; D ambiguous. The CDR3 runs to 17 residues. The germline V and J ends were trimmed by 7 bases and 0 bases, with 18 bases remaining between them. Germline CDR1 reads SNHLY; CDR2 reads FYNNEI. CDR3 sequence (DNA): TGTGCCAGCACCCCTTTTTCTGTGTACGCGAACACCGGGGAGCTGTTTTTT. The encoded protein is CASTPFSVYANTGELFF. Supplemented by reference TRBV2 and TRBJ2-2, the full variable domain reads EPEVTQTPSHQVTQMGQEVILRCVPISNHLYFYWYRQILGQKVEFLVSFYNNEISEKSEIFDDQFSVERPDGSNFTLKIRSTKLEDSAMYFCASTPFSVYANTGELFFGEGSRLTVL.

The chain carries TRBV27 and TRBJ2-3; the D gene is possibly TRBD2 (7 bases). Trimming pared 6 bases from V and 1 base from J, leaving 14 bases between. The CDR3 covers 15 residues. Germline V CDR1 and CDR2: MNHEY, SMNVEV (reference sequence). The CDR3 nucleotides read TGTGCCAGCAGATCCTGGGGGGGCGGCACAGATACGCAGTATTTT. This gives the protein CASRSWGGGTDTQYF.

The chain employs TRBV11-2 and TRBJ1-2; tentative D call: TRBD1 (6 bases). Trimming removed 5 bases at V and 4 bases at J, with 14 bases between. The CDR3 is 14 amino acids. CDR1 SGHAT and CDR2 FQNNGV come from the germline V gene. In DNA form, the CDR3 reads TGTGCCAGCAGCCGGGGTCAGGGGCCCTATGGCTACACCTTC. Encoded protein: CASSRGQGPYGYTF.

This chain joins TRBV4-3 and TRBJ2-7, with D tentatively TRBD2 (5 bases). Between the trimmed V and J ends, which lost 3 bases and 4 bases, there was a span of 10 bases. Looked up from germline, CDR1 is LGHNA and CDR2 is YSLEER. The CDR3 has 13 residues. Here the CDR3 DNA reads TGCGCCAGCAGCCATACTAGAGCATACGAGCAGTACTTC. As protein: CASSHTRAYEQYF.

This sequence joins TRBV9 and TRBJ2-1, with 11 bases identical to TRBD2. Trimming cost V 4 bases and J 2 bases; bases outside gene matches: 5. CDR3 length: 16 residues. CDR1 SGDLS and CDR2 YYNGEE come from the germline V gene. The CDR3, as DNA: TGTGCCAGCAGCACGACTAGCGGGGATACCTACAATGAGCAGTTCTTC. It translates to CASSTTSGDTYNEQFF.

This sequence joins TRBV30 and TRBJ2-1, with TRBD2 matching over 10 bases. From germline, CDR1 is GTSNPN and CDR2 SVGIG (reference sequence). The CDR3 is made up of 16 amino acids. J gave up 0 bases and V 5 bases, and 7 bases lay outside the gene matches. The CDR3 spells CAWESGRVLSYNEQFF. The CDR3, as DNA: TGTGCCTGGGAAAGCGGGAGGGTGCTCTCCTACAATGAGCAGTTCTTC.

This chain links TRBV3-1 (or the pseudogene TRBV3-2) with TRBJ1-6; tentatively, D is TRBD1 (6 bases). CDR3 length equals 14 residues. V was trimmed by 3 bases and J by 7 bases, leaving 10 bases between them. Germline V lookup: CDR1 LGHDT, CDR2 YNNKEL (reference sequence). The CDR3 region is CASSQTGSNSPLHF. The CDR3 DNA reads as TGTGCCAGCAGCCAGACAGGATCAAATTCACCCCTCCACTTT.

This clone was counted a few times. In DNA form, the CDR3 reads TGTGCCAGCAGTGAAGAACTCAGCTCTGGAAACACCATATATTTT. This translates into CASSEELSSGNTIYF. The chain couples TRBV6-1 to TRBJ1-3; D unclear. Trimming stripped 1 base from V and 0 bases from J, with 7 bases between. The germline CDR1 and CDR2 sequences are MNHNS and SASEGT. The CDR3 is 15 residues long.

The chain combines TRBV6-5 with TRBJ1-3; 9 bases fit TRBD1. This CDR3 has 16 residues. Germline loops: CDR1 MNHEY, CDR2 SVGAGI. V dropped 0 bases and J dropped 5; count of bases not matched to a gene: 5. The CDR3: CASSYSGQGSRNTIYF. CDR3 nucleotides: TGTGCCAGCAGTTACTCGGGACAGGGTAGCCGAAACACCATATATTTT.

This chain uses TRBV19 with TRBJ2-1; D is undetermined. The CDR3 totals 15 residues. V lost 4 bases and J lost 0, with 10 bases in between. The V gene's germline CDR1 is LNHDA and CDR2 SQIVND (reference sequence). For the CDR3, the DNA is TGTGCCAGTAGTAGGCAGATCCTCTCCTACAATGAGCAGTTCTTC. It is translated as CASSRQILSYNEQFF.

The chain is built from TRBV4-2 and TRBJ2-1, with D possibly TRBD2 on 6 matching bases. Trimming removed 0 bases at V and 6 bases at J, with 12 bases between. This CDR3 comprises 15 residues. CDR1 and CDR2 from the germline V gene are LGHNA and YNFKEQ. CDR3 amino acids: CASSQDSTSINEQFF. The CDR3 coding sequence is TGTGCCAGCAGCCAAGATTCGACTAGTATCAATGAGCAGTTCTTC.

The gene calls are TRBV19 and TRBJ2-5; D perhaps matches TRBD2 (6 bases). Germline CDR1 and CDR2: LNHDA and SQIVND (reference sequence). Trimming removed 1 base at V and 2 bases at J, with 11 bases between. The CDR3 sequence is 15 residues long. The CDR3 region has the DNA TGTGCCAGTAGTATAGGGACGGGACTTCAAGAGACCCAGTACTTC. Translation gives CASSIGTGLQETQYF.

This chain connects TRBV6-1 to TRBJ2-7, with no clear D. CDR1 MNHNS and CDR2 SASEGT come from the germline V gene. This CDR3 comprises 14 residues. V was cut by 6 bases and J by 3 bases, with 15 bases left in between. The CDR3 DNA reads TGTGCCAGCAGCGAACTAACAGCCTACTACGAGCAGTACTTC. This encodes CASSELTAYYEQYF.

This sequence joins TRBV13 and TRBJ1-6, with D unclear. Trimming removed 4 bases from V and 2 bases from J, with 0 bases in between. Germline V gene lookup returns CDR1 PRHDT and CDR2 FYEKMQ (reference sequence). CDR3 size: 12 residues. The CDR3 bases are TGTGCCAGCAGCTCCTATAATTCACCCCTCCACTTT. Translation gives CASSSYNSPLHF.

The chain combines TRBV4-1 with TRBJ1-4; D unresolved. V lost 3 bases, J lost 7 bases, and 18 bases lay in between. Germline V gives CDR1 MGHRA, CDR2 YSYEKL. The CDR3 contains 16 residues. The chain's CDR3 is CASSQDAVRFVEKLFF. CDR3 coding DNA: TGCGCCAGCAGCCAGGACGCGGTGAGGTTTGTTGAAAAACTGTTTTTT.

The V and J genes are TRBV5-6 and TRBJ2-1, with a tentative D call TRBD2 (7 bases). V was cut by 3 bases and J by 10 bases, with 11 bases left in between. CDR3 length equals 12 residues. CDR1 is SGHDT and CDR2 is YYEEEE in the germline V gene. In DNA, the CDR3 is TGTGCCAGCAGCTCGTGGGGGGGCGAGCAGTTCTTC. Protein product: CASSSWGGEQFF. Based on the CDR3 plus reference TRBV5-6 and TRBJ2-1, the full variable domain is DAGVTQSPTHLIKTRGQQVTLRCSPKSGHDTVSWYQQALGQGPQFIFQYYEEEERQRGNFPDRFSGHQFPNYSSELNVNALLLGDSALYLCASSSWGGEQFFGPGTRLTVL.

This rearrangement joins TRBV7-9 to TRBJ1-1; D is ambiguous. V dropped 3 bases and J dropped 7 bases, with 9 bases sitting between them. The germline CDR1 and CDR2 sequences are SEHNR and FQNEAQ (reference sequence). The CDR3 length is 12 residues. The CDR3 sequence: CASSLAGDEAFF. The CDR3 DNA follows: TGTGCCAGCAGCTTGGCAGGAGATGAAGCTTTCTTT. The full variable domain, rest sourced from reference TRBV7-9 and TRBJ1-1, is DTGVSQNPRHKITKRGQNVTFRCDPISEHNRLYWYRQTLGQGPEFLTYFQNEAQLEKSRLLSDRFSAERPKGSFSTLEIQRTEQGDSAMYLCASSLAGDEAFFGQGTRLTVV.

In DNA form, the CDR3 reads TGTGCCATCAAGGAGAGTGTGGATATCGGCAGTGAGCAGTTCTTC. Protein product: CAIKESVDIGSEQFF. The chain links TRBV10-3 to TRBJ2-1; no reliable D call. Trimming removed 7 bases at V and 9 bases at J, with 22 bases between. The CDR3 sequence is 15 residues long. Looked up from germline, CDR1 is ENHRY and CDR2 is SYGVKD.

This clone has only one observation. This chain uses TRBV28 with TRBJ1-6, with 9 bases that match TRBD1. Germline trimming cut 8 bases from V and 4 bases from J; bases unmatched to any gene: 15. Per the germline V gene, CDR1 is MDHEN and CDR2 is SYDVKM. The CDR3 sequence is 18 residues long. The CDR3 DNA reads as TGTGCCAGCGGTACCTTCCCGGGACAGGGATTTTATAATTCACCCCTCCACTTT. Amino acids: CASGTFPGQGFYNSPLHF.

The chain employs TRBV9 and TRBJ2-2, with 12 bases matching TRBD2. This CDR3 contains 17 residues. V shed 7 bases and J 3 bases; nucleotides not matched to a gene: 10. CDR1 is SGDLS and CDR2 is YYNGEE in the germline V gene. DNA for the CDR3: TGTGCCAGCTCCGGAATGACTAGCGGGAGTGACACCGGGGAGCTGTTTTTT. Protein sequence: CASSGMTSGSDTGELFF.

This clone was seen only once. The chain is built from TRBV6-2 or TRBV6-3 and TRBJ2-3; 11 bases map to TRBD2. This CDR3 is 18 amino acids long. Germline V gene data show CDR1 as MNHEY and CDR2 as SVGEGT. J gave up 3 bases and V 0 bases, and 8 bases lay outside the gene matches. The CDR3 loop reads CASSYSIITSGRTDTQYF. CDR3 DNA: TGTGCCAGCAGTTACTCGATCATAACTAGCGGGAGAACAGATACGCAGTATTTT.

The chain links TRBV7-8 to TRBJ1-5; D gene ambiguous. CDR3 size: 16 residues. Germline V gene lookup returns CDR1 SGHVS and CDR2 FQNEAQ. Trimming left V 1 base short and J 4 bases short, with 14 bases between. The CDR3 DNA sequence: TGTGCCAGCAGCTTAGGAGAGGGAGGGAATAATCAGCCCCAGCATTTT. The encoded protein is CASSLGEGGNNQPQHF.